This TCR beta chain was captured by sequencing in a study of CD8 T cells in ankylosing spondylitis. Points from the study as a whole: Ankylosing spondylitis blood appeared to carry a characteristic TCR beta motif of several highly homologous variants.

This clonotype was counted ten times or more. What it binds is not known. TCRdb reanalysed the 5' RACE reads using MiXCR and keeps one entry per CDR3 protein. The sample contains around 91,000 distinct CDR3 sequences, roughly 8.5% of which appear only once. The CDR3 runs 12 residues. V was cut by 6 bases and J by 7 bases, with 6 bases left in between. From germline, CDR1 is KGHDR and CDR2 SFDVKD. The sequencing sample was made of blood, either unsorted or a sorted T cell fraction (not recorded which). The rearrangement uses TRBV24-1 and TRBJ1-6; D remains ambiguous. This clonotype was sampled from a male donor with ankylosing spondylitis. CDR3 region: CATSSGNSPLHF. In nucleotides, the CDR3 is TGTGCCACCAGTTCTGGGAATTCACCCCTCCACTTT.